This TCR beta chain was profiled in a study of CD4+ T cells in melanoma. Produced via immunoSEQ multiplex PCR; TCRdb's table is partial and in-frame only. In the table there are about 7,100 clones, 45% to 60% of which are singletons. Germline CDR1 SGHRS, CDR2 YFSETQ. Between the trimmed V and J ends, which lost 0 bases and 5 bases, there was a span of 8 bases. The length of the CDR3 is 13 residues. The sequenced sample was cells from a culture (not recorded whether cultured in vitro). This chain links TRBV5-1 with TRBJ1-2; a weak D match, TRBD1 (5 bases). The receptor was derived from a human donor with melanoma. CDR3 nucleotides: TGCGCCAGCAGCTTGGCGGGGGAGTATGGCTACACCTTC. Protein: CASSLAGEYGYTF.